The T cell receptor beta chain described here comes from a study of response to subunit inactivated influenza vaccine. Notes on the study in general: There was a suggestion from the authors that each seasonal influenza vaccination recruits few new T cells.

MiXCR was run by TCRdb on the RT-PCR reads, yielding one entry per CDR3 protein. The top ten hold approximately 6.5% of the sample, which has hundreds of thousands of distinct CDR3 sequences, around 14% seen once. With regard to this clonotype: The target antigen is unknown.

With V trimmed by 6 bases and J by 0 bases, 5 bases remained unmatched. The CDR3 has 15 residues. Germline values: CDR1 MNHEY, CDR2 SVGEGT. This specimen consisted of PBMCs from blood, obtained roughly 15 days before vaccination. The sequence derives from a man over 45 who received an inactivated influenza vaccine. V is TRBV6-2 or TRBV6-3 and J is TRBJ2-7, with 10 bases matching TRBD1. The CDR3, as DNA: TGTGCCAGCAGGGGGGACAGGGGAAGCTCCTACGAGCAGTACTTC. Amino acids: CASRGDRGSSYEQYF.